The sequence of this T cell receptor beta chain was determined in a study of brain metastases from non-small cell lung cancer. V was pared by 5 bases and J by 0 bases, with 5 bases between. The CDR3 covers 12 residues. Measured with immunoSEQ multiplex PCR; TCRdb has only the in-frame clones, and not every one. The sample yields 2,800 or so clones, 82% seen once. Regarding the study as a whole: T-cell clones appeared expanded in approximately 64% of brain metastases relative to matched primary tumors. Fewer infiltrating T cells were found in brain metastases than primaries.

On this clone itself: Its antigen is as yet unknown.

The chain is built from TRBV12-3 or TRBV12-4 and TRBJ2-7, with no clear D. The sample was primary lung tumor tissue. The TCR was taken from a donor older than 35 with non-small cell lung cancer. In DNA form, the CDR3 reads TGTGCCAGCAGTCAAGGCTCCTACGAGCAGTACTTC. Protein product: CASSQGSYEQYF.